The 17 T cell receptor beta chains in this list originate from one sample, sequenced in a study of blood T cell repertoires in COVID-19. Method: immunoSEQ multiplex PCR; TCRdb's copy keeps in-frame clones and lacks some. The sample has 25,000 to 35,000 clones, 88% seen once. The sample consisted of peripheral blood. The receptors were sampled from a human donor in a cohort sampled during active COVID-19.

This clone occurred once. V usage is TRBV18 and J usage is TRBJ1-1, with 9 bases matching TRBD1. The CDR3 loop spans 15 amino acids. V shed 6 bases and J 2 bases; nucleotides not matched to a gene: 7. Germline assignment: CDR1 KGHSH and CDR2 LQKENI. The CDR3 region has the DNA TGTGCCAGCTCCTATCAGGGACAGGGAAACACTGAAGCTTTCTTT. Its translation is CASSYQGQGNTEAFF.

The CDR3 here is CASSPPWGEDGYTF. As DNA, the CDR3 is TGTGCCAGCTCACCACCGTGGGGGGAAGATGGCTACACCTTC. The chain recombines TRBV18 with TRBJ1-2; a possible D gene is TRBD1 (5 bases). Germline assignment: CDR1 KGHSH and CDR2 LQKENI. This CDR3 is built from 14 residues. V was cut by 0 bases and J by 6 bases, with 11 bases left in between.

J is TRBJ2-2 and V is TRBV11-2, with a weak D call TRBD2 (5 bases). The CDR3 is 15 amino acids. V lost 5 bases and J 6 bases, leaving 16 bases between the germline ends. The germline CDR1 and CDR2 sequences are SGHAT and FQNNGV. The CDR3 DNA reads TGTGCCAGCAGCCGCCGCAGATTTAGCGCCGGGGAGCTGTTTTTT. Translation gives CASSRRRFSAGELFF. The full variable domain, its missing parts supplied by reference TRBV11-2 and TRBJ2-2, is EAGVAQSPRYKIIEKRQSVAFWCNPISGHATLYWYQQILGQGPKLLIQFQNNGVVDDSQLPKDRFSAERLKGVDSTLKIQPAKLEDSAVYLCASSRRRFSAGELFFGEGSRLTVL.

The chain recombines TRBV5-5 with TRBJ1-2; D is possibly TRBD1 (5 bases). The CDR3 loop spans 13 amino acids. Per the germline V gene, CDR1 is SGHKS and CDR2 is YYEKEE (reference sequence). V lost 4 bases and J 4 bases, leaving 11 bases between the germline ends. The CDR3 sequence: CASSTDSSYGYTF. CDR3 in DNA: TGTGCCAGCAGCACCGACAGTTCCTATGGCTACACCTTC.

V gene TRBV19 combines with J gene TRBJ2-7; D gene uncertain. This CDR3 is 11 amino acids long. Germline CDR1 is LNHDA and CDR2 is SQIVND (reference sequence). V lost 4 bases, J lost 6 bases, and 7 bases lay in between. In nucleotides, the CDR3 is TGTGCCAGTAGTACCCCCCTCGAGCAGTACTTC. It is translated as CASSTPLEQYF.

A single count supports this clone. This sequence joins TRBV7-8 and TRBJ2-2; 13 positions agree with TRBD2. J gave up 5 bases and V 5 bases, and 14 bases lay outside the gene matches. The germline CDR1 and CDR2 sequences are SGHVS and FQNEAQ. The CDR3 totals 19 residues. The CDR3: CASSPRYLTSGGVTGELFF. The CDR3 DNA follows: TGTGCCAGCAGCCCCAGATACCTCACTAGCGGGGGGGTAACCGGGGAGCTGTTTTTT. Drawing the rest from reference TRBV7-8 and TRBJ2-2, the complete variable domain is GAGVSQSPRYKVAKRGQDVALRCDPISGHVSLFWYQQALGQGPEFLTYFQNEAQLDKSGLPSDRFFAERPEGSVSTLKIQRTQQEDSAVYLCASSPRYLTSGGVTGELFFGEGSRLTVL.

The chain uses TRBV27 and TRBJ2-2, with D possibly TRBD1 on 5 matching bases. V was cut by 5 bases and J by 5 bases, with 24 bases left in between. Looked up from germline, CDR1 is MNHEY and CDR2 is SMNVEV (reference sequence). CDR3 length: 18 amino acids. The CDR3 DNA is TGTGCCAGCAGTCAATATTTCGAAGTCCAGGGTGGAACCGGGGAGCTGTTTTTT. This sequence encodes CASSQYFEVQGGTGELFF.

The chain links TRBV4-1 to TRBJ1-1, with D unresolved. This CDR3 spans 16 amino acids. V was pared by 0 bases and J by 1 base, with 12 bases between. Germline values: CDR1 MGHRA, CDR2 YSYEKL. CDR3 region: CASSQDGSAANTEAFF. For the CDR3, the DNA is TGCGCCAGCAGCCAAGACGGGTCCGCAGCGAACACTGAAGCTTTCTTT.

The V call is TRBV7-9, the J call TRBJ2-6, with a tentative D call TRBD1 (6 bases). The CDR3 runs to 16 residues. Germline V gene sequence: CDR1 SEHNR, CDR2 FQNEAQ (reference sequence). With 7 bases removed from V and 1 base from J, the gap between germline ends came to 14 bases. CDR3 protein: CASITSRGSGANVLTF. The CDR3 coding sequence is TGTGCCAGCATTACTTCCAGGGGATCTGGGGCCAACGTCCTGACTTTC.

This chain uses TRBV5-1 with TRBJ2-1, with D perhaps matching TRBD1 (5 bases). Germline CDR1 SGHRS, CDR2 YFSETQ. V was clipped by 0 bases and J by 0 bases, with 7 bases between them. This CDR3 contains 15 residues. The CDR3 DNA reads TGCGCCAGCAGCTTGGGACAGAGCTCCTACAATGAGCAGTTCTTC. Translated: CASSLGQSSYNEQFF.

This chain joins TRBV9 and TRBJ2-3; TRBD1 agrees at 10 bases. The CDR3 is made up of 16 amino acids. V trimming: 4 bases; J trimming: 5 bases; junction bases outside the gene matches: 10. Germline V gives CDR1 SGDLS, CDR2 YYNGEE. Here the CDR3 DNA reads TGTGCCAGCAGCCCCCGTCCGACAGGGGGCGGAGATACGCAGTATTTT. It encodes CASSPRPTGGGDTQYF.

The V gene is TRBV7-2, the J gene TRBJ2-1; D perhaps matches TRBD2 (6 bases). Germline-derived CDR1 and CDR2 are SGHTA and FQGNSA. The V gene lost 1 base and the J gene lost 2 bases, with 12 bases spanning the gap. The CDR3 contains 16 residues. Here the CDR3 reads CASSLGSGPTYNEQFF. DNA of the CDR3: TGTGCCAGCAGCTTAGGGAGCGGGCCCACCTACAATGAGCAGTTCTTC.

The chain has TRBV11-2 and TRBJ2-1, with 10 bases aligning to TRBD2. This CDR3 comprises 15 residues. CDR1 and CDR2 from the germline V gene are SGHAT and FQNNGV. Germline trimming cut 4 bases from V and 9 bases from J; bases unmatched to any gene: 9. The CDR3 DNA reads as TGTGCCAGCAGCTCCTCCCTAGCGGGGGCCGGTGAGCAGTTCTTC. Translation gives CASSSSLAGAGEQFF.

The V call is TRBV6-1, the J call TRBJ2-1; D is unresolved. Germline V gives CDR1 MNHNS, CDR2 SASEGT. Trimming took off 0 bases at V and 10 bases at J, with 10 bases between the two ends. The CDR3 is made up of 13 amino acids. This CDR3 is CASSEAFGPEQFF. Here the CDR3 DNA reads TGTGCCAGCAGTGAAGCCTTTGGGCCCGAGCAGTTCTTC.

This clone has only one observation. The chain joins TRBV15 to TRBJ1-2; 8 bases match TRBD1. The CDR3 is made up of 15 amino acids. V trimming: 3 bases; J trimming: 0 bases; junction bases outside the gene matches: 3. The germline gives CDR1 LNHNV, CDR2 YYDKDF (reference sequence). The CDR3 here is CATSRDRAANYGYTF. The CDR3 region has the DNA TGTGCCACCAGCAGGGACAGGGCCGCTAACTATGGCTACACCTTC.

The CDR3 region is CASSPGSRVETQYF. Here the CDR3 DNA reads TGTGCCAGCAGCCCGGGGTCCCGGGTAGAGACCCAGTACTTC. The gene calls are TRBV7-2 and TRBJ2-5, with TRBD2 as a possible D gene (5 bases). Germline V gene lookup returns CDR1 SGHTA and CDR2 FQGNSA. The CDR3 runs to 14 residues. Trimming pared 5 bases from V and 4 bases from J, leaving 14 bases between.

The V gene is TRBV5-6, the J gene TRBJ2-3; tentatively, D is TRBD2 (6 bases). This CDR3 has 16 amino acids. Germline CDR1 reads SGHDT; CDR2 reads YYEEEE. Trimming removed 4 bases from V and 2 bases from J, with 17 bases in between. CDR3 protein: CASSNGGGTSTDTQYF. In DNA form, the CDR3 reads TGTGCCAGCAGCAACGGTGGCGGGACTTCCACAGATACGCAGTATTTT.